This T cell receptor (beta chain) was recorded in a study of CD8+ T cells in alopecia areata. Whole-study context: Patients given treatment had severity scored by the percentage of scalp area affected.

Germline CDR1 PRHDT, CDR2 FYEKMQ (reference sequence). V was shortened by 1 base and J by 5 bases, with 11 bases between the two germline ends. The CDR3 extends over 14 amino acids. Findings and limits, study-wide: Under tofacitinib, numerous expanded lesional clonotypes remained detectable in scalp and blood. Among the top 100, expanded CD8+ clones were significantly decreased by tofacitinib, as was scalp clonality.

Note on this clone: Antigen: not known.

Sequencing used cDNA as its template, made by extracting RNA and reverse transcribing it. Repertoires were generated with immunoSEQ multiplex PCR, while TCRdb's copy carries only in-frame clones and drops some. The top ten hold 21% of the sample, which has about 42,000 clones, about three fifths seen once. Regarding treatment: oral pan-JAK inhibitor, 5-10 mg twice daily. This chain connects TRBV13 to TRBJ1-1; D might be TRBD1 (6 bases). The specimen comprised CD8+ T cells sorted from blood, sampled at week 4, from a patient treated with tofacitinib. The sequence came from a human donor with alopecia areata. The CDR3 loop reads CASSLDGQGTEAFF. The CDR3 DNA is TGTGCCAGCAGCTTAGACGGGCAGGGGACTGAAGCTTTCTTT.